Included here is one T cell receptor beta chain sequence, with context. The antigen is undetermined. The germline gives CDR1 MDHEN, CDR2 SYDVKM. Trimming at V came to 7 bases and at J to 8 bases, leaving 14 bases not matched to a gene. The CDR3 loop spans 15 amino acids. Sequencing used immunoSEQ multiplex PCR; TCRdb keeps in-frame clones, though not all of them. The table shows about 56,000 clones, with more than 90% occurring only once. The data were taken from a study of cytomegalovirus exposure and HLA in healthy donors. Study observations and caveats: In vitro checks showed that a few CMV-associated chains really do target CMV antigens.

The chain employs TRBV28 and TRBJ1-2, with 9 bases fitting TRBD1. The sample taken for sequencing was PBMCs. This TCR was recovered from a man younger than 35 in good health and CMV-seronegative. CDR3: CASTPYRTGEKGYTF. The CDR3 DNA is TGTGCCAGCACCCCATATCGGACAGGGGAGAAAGGCTACACCTTC.